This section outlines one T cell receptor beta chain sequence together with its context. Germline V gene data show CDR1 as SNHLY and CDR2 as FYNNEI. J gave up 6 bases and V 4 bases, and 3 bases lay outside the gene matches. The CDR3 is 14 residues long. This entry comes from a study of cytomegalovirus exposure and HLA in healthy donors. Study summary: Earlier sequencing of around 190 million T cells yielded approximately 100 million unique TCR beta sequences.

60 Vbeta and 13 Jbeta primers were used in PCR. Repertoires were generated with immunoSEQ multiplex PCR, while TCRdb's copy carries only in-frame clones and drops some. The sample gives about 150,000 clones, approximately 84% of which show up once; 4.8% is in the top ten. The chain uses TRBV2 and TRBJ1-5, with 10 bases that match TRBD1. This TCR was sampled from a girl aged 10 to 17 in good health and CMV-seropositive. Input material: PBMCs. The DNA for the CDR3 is TGTGCCAGCAGTGGGGGACAGGGGAGTCAGCCCCAGCATTTT. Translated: CASSGGQGSQPQHF.